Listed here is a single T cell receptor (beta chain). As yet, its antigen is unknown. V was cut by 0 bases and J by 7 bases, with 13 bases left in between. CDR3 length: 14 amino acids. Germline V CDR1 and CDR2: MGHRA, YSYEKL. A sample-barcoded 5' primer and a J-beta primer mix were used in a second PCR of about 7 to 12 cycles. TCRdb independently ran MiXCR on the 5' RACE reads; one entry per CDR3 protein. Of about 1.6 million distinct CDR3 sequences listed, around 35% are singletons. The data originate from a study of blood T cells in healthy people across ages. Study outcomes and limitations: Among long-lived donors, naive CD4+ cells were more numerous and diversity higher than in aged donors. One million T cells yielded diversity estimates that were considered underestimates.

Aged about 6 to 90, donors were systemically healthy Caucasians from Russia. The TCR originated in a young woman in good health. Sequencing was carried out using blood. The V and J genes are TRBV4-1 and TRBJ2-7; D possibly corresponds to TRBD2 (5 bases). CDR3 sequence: CASSQDQNPGEQYF. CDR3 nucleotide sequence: TGCGCCAGCAGCCAAGATCAGAATCCGGGGGAGCAGTACTTC.